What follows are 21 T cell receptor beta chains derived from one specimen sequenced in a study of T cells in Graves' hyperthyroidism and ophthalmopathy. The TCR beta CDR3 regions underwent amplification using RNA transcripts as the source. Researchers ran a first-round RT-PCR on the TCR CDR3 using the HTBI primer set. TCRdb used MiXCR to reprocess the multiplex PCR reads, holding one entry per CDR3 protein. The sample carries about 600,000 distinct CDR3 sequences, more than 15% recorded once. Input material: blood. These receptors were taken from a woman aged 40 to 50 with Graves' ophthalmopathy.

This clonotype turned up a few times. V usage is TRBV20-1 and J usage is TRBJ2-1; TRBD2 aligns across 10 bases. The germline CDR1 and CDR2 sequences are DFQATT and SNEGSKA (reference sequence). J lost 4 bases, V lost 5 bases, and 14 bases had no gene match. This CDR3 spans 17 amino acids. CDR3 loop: CSALPTAGGYDYNEQFF. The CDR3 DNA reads TGCAGTGCTTTACCCACAGCGGGAGGGTATGATTACAATGAGCAGTTCTTC.

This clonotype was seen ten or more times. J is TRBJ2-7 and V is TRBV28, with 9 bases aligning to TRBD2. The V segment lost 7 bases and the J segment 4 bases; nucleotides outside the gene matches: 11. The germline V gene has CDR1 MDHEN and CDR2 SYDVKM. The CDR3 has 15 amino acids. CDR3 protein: CASKIEWSGRYEQYF. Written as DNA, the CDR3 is TGTGCCAGCAAAATTGAATGGAGCGGGAGGTACGAGCAGTACTTC.

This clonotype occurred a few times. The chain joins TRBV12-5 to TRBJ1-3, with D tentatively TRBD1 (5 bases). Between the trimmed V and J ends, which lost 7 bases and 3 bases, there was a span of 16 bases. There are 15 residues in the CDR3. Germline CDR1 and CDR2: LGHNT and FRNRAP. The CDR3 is CASVTARQSGNTIYF. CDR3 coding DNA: TGTGCTAGTGTTACCGCTCGACAGAGTGGAAACACCATATATTTT.

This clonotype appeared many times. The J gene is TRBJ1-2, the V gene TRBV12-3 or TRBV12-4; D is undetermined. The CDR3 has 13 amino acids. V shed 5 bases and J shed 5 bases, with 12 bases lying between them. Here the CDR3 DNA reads TGTGCCAGCAGTCTCGGACGCACGTATGGCTACACCTTC. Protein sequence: CASSLGRTYGYTF.

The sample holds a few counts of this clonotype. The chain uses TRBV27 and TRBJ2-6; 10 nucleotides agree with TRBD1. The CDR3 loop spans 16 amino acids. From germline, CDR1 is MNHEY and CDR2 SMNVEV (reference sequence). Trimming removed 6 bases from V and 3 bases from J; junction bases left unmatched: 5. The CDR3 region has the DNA TGTGCCAGCAGGCGACAGGGGGCGCTTGGGGCCAACGTCCTGACTTTC. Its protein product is CASRRQGALGANVLTF.

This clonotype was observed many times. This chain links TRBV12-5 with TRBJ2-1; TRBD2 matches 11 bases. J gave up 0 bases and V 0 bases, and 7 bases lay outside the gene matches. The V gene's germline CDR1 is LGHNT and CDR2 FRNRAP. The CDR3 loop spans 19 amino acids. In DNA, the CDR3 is TGTGCTAGTGGTTTGGTACTACCTCTAGCGGGAGGCTCCTACAATGAGCAGTTCTTC. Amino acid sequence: CASGLVLPLAGGSYNEQFF.

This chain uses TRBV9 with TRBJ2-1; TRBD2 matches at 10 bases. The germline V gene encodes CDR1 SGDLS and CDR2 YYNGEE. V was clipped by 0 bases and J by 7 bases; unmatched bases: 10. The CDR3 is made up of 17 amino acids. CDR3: CASSVATLAGVGNEQFF. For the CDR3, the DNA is TGTGCCAGCAGCGTAGCTACCCTAGCGGGAGTGGGTAATGAGCAGTTCTTC.

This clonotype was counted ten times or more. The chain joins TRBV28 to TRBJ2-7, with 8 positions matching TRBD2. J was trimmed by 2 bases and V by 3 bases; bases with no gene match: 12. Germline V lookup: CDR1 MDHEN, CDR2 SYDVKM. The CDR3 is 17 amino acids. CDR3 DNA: TGTGCCAGCAGTTTGCCGGGGGGCGGACTAGCAGCCTACGAGCAGTACTTC. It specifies CASSLPGGGLAAYEQYF.

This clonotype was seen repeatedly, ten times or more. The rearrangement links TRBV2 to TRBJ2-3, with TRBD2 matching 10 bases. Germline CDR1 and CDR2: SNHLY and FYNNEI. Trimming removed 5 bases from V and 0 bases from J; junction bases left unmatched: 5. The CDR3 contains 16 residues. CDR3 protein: CASSSRTSGSTDTQYF. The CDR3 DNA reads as TGTGCCAGCAGTTCAAGGACTAGCGGAAGCACAGATACGCAGTATTTT. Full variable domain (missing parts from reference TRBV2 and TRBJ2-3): EPEVTQTPSHQVTQMGQEVILRCVPISNHLYFYWYRQILGQKVEFLVSFYNNEISEKSEIFDDQFSVERPDGSNFTLKIRSTKLEDSAMYFCASSSRTSGSTDTQYFGPGTRLTVL.

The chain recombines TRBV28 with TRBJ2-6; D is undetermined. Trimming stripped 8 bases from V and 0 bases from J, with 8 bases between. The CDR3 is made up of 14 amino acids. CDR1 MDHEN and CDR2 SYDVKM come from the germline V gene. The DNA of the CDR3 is TGTGCCAGCCTCGCGCCCTCTGGGGCCAACGTCCTGACTTTC. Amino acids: CASLAPSGANVLTF. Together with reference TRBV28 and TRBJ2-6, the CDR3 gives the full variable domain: DVKVTQSSRYLVKRTGEKVFLECVQDMDHENMFWYRQDPGLGLRLIYFSYDVKMKEKGDIPEGYSVSREKKERFSLILESASTNQTSMYLCASLAPSGANVLTFGAGSRLTVL.

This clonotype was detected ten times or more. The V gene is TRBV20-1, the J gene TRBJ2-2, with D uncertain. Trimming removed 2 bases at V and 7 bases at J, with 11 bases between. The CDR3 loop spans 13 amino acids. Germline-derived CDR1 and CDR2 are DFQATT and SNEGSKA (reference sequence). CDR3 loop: CSARPFGSGELFF. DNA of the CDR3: TGCAGTGCTAGACCCTTTGGCAGCGGGGAGCTGTTTTTT.

Here the CDR3 DNA reads TGCGCCAGCAGCTCCACCCTAGCGTCCGGGGAGCTGTTTTTT. Its protein product is CASSSTLASGELFF. This sequence joins TRBV5-1 and TRBJ2-2; D may be TRBD2 (6 bases). V lost 3 bases to trimming and J lost 6 bases, with 12 bases between them. Per germline, CDR1 SGHRS and CDR2 YFSETQ. The CDR3 runs to 14 residues. The whole variable domain, remainder taken from reference TRBV5-1 and TRBJ2-2, is KAGVTQTPRYLIKTRGQQVTLSCSPISGHRSVSWYQQTPGQGLQFLFEYFSETQRNKGNFPGRFSGRQFSNSRSEMNVSTLELGDSALYLCASSSTLASGELFFGEGSRLTVL.

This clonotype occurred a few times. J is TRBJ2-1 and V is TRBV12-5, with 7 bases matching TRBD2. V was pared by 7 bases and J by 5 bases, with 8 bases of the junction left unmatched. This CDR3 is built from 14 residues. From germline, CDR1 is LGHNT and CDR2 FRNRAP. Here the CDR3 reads CASAAQREHNEQFF. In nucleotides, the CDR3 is TGTGCTAGTGCGGCCCAGCGGGAACACAATGAGCAGTTCTTC.

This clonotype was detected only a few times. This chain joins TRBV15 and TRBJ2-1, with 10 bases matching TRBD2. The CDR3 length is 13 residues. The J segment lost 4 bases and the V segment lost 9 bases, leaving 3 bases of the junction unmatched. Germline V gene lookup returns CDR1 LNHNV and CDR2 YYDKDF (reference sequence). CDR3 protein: CATPGLAYNEQFF. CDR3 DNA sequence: TGTGCCACTCCGGGACTAGCGTACAATGAGCAGTTCTTC.

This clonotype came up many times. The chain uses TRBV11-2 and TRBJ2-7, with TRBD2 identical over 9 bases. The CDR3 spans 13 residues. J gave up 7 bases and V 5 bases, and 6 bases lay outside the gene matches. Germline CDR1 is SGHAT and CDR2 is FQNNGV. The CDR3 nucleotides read TGTGCCAGCAGCCTAGCGGGATCGGGTGAGCAGTACTTC. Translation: CASSLAGSGEQYF.

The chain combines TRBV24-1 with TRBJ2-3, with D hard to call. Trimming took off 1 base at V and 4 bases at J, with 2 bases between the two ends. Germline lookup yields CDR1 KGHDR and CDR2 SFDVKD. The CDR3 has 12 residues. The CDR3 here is CATSDFPDTQYF. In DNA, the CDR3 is TGTGCCACCAGTGATTTCCCAGATACGCAGTATTTT.

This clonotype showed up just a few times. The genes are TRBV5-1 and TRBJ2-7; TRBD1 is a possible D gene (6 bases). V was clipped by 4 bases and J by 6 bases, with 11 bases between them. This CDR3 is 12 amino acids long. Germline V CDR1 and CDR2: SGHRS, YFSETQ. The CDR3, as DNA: TGCGCCAGCAGCCATTCAGGGGTCGAGCAGTACTTC. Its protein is CASSHSGVEQYF.

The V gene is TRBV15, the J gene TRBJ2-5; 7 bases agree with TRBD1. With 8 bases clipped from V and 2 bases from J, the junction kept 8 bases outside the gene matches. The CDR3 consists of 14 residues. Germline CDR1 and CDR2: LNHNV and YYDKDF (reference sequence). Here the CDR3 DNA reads TGTGCCACCCAGAGCACCAGGGGGCAAGAGACCCAGTACTTC. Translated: CATQSTRGQETQYF.

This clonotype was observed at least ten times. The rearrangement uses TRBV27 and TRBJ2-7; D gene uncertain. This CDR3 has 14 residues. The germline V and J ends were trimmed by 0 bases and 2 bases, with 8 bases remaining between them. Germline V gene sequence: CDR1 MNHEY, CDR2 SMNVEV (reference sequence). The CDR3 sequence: CASSLSIGPYEQYF. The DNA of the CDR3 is TGTGCCAGCAGTTTATCTATCGGCCCCTACGAGCAGTACTTC.

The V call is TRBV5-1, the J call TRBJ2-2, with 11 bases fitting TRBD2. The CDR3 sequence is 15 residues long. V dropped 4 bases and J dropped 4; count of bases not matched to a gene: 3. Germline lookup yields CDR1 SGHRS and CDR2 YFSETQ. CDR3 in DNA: TGCGCCAGCAGCCGTACTAGCGGGAGCACCGGGGAGCTGTTTTTT. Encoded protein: CASSRTSGSTGELFF.

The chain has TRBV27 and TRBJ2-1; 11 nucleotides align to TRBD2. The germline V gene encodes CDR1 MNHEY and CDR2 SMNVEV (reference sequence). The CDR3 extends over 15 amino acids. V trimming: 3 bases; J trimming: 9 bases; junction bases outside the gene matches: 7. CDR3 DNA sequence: TGTGCCAGCAGTTTTAGCGGGAGGGCCACAGGTGAGCAGTTCTTC. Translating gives CASSFSGRATGEQFF.